The clone carrying this T cell receptor (beta chain) was recorded many times. The antigen remains unidentified. Documented time point: persistent/refractory GD, antithyroid drugs over 5 years with positive TRAb. PBMC-extracted RNA yielded the TCR library. The data originate from a study of regulatory T cells in long-lasting Graves disease. Whole-study results and caveats: Persistent Graves' patients showed a TCR diversity that was lower than that of newly diagnosed ones. It was peripheral blood alone, not thyroid tissue, that was studied.

To make TCR beta libraries, researchers used iRepertoire HTBI primers and Arm-PCR of CDR3 regions. How the authors handled the data: Identified segments across samples numbered 55 to 70 TRBV and around 13 TRBJ. Via MiXCR, TCRdb re-called the multiplex PCR reads, giving one row per CDR3 protein. The V and J calls were not made by the authors but by TCRdb's processing. The sample records 450,000 or so distinct CDR3 sequences, about 20% being singletons. The CDR3 covers 14 residues. Germline CDR1 is MNHEY and CDR2 is SVGAGI. With 2 bases removed from V and 3 bases from J, the gap between germline ends came to 11 bases.

This sample comprised peripheral blood mononuclear cells (PBMCs), obtained when the disease was refractory, from a patient treated with antithyroid drugs. The chain couples TRBV6-5 to TRBJ2-7; D ambiguous. This clonotype originated in a female donor with Graves disease. The CDR3 protein is CASSYGVGFYEQYF. CDR3 sequence (DNA): TGTGCCAGCAGTTACGGAGTAGGGTTCTACGAGCAGTACTTC.